The 29 T cell receptor beta chains below all came from one sample that was sequenced in a study of neurological immune-mediated disorders. In TCRdb, the 5' RACE reads were re-called with MiXCR into one record per CDR3 protein. Counted here are under 45,000 distinct CDR3 sequences, approximately 2.4% occurring once; the ten biggest clones make up less than 2.5%. The sample taken for sequencing was PBMCs. These receptors were taken from a man aged 50 to 59 with multiple sclerosis.

This clonotype was observed many times. V gene TRBV6-5 combines with J gene TRBJ1-2; D gene unclear. This CDR3 has 14 amino acids. Germline V gene data show CDR1 as MNHEY and CDR2 as SVGAGI. Trimming took 0 bases from V and 5 from J, leaving 10 bases between them. CDR3 in DNA: TGTGCCAGCAGTTACTCCGGACTCGTATATGGCTACACCTTC. Translating it yields CASSYSGLVYGYTF.

A word on this clonotype: The junction departs from the called germline gene at one end, perhaps through a read error. The V and J genes are TRBV12-3 or TRBV12-4 and TRBJ2-1; D not certain. The CDR3 sequence is 12 residues long. CDR3 sequence (DNA): TGTGCCAGCAGTTTAGAAGTAGGTGGGAAAATCTTC. The encoded protein is CASSLEVGGKIF.

This clonotype was counted ten times or more. J is TRBJ2-7 and V is TRBV5-6, with D tentatively TRBD1 (5 bases). CDR1 is SGHDT and CDR2 is YYEEEE in the germline V gene. Trimming cost V 1 base and J 1 base, with 12 bases left between them. This CDR3 comprises 15 residues. CDR3 bases: TGTGCCAGCAGCTTGTCTTGGCAGGGATCCTACGAGCAGTACTTC. Translation gives CASSLSWQGSYEQYF.

This clonotype was seen repeatedly, ten times or more. The chain couples TRBV20-1 to TRBJ2-5; 9 bases fit TRBD1. Germline CDR1 DFQATT, CDR2 SNEGSKA (reference sequence). The ends lost 2 bases at V and 5 bases at J; junction bases unmatched: 15. The CDR3 covers 17 residues. The CDR3 bases are TGCAGTGCTAGACCTCCCCCGGGACAGGGTATCGGGGAGACCCAGTACTTC. It codes for CSARPPPGQGIGETQYF.

This clonotype was seen many times. The chain links TRBV20-1 to TRBJ2-2; maybe TRBD2 (5 bases). V lost 1 base, J lost 5 bases, and 11 bases lay in between. This CDR3 contains 14 residues. Germline CDR1 DFQATT, CDR2 SNEGSKA (reference sequence). The DNA for the CDR3 is TGCAGTGCTAGAGCGGTGGGAGTTACCGGGGAGCTGTTTTTT. Translating gives CSARAVGVTGELFF.

In this sample, this clonotype turned up many times. The V gene is TRBV7-9, the J gene TRBJ2-2; 8 bases are a match to TRBD2. This CDR3 is 18 amino acids long. Unmatched junction bases numbered 12, after V lost 1 base and J lost 5 bases. The V gene's germline CDR1 is SEHNR and CDR2 FQNEAQ (reference sequence). The DNA of the CDR3 is TGTGCCAGCAGCTTAGGTCCGCCGGGACTAGGGGGGACCGGGGAGCTGTTTTTT. Translated: CASSLGPPGLGGTGELFF.

This clonotype has a count of ten or more. Here the CDR3 reads CASSLDPFSTDTQYF. CDR3 nucleotide sequence: TGTGCCAGCAGCTTAGATCCCTTTAGCACAGATACGCAGTATTTT. This chain links TRBV7-6 with TRBJ2-3, with D uncertain. CDR3 length equals 15 residues. Germline V lookup: CDR1 SGHVS, CDR2 FNYEAQ. Trimming shortened V by 1 base and J by 0 bases, and 8 bases separated the two germline ends.

This clonotype has a count of ten or more. The chain uses TRBV7-8 and TRBJ1-1, with a weak D call TRBD1 (6 bases). Germline V gene data show CDR1 as SGHVS and CDR2 as FQNEAQ. The CDR3 spans 15 residues. Trimming left V 5 bases short and J 1 base short, with 14 bases between. CDR3 residues: CASSGGTFTNTEAFF. CDR3 nucleotide sequence: TGTGCCAGCAGCGGAGGGACATTCACGAACACTGAAGCTTTCTTT.

The rearrangement uses TRBV20-1 and TRBJ2-1, with 10 bases identical to TRBD2. Losses at the gene ends were 3 bases for V and 6 bases for J; bases not matched to a gene: 8. The CDR3 sequence is 15 residues long. CDR1 is DFQATT and CDR2 is SNEGSKA in the germline V gene (reference sequence). CDR3 sequence reads: CSARASGGRRNEQFF. CDR3 in DNA: TGCAGTGCTAGGGCTAGCGGGGGACGACGCAATGAGCAGTTCTTC.

This clonotype has ten or more counts. This sequence joins TRBV12-3 or TRBV12-4 and TRBJ1-4, with 8 bases that match TRBD1. The ends lost 0 bases at V and 11 bases at J; junction bases unmatched: 2. This CDR3 contains 13 residues. The CDR3 protein is CASSLAGQGKLFF. CDR3 DNA: TGTGCCAGCAGTTTAGCCGGACAGGGTAAACTGTTTTTT.

Many counts were recorded for this clonotype. This may be a read error, as it is one base from a much larger clone. The chain employs TRBV7-2 and TRBJ2-4; no firm D call. V was pared by 5 bases and J by 10 bases, with 15 bases between. The length of the CDR3 is 13 residues. The germline gives CDR1 SGHTA, CDR2 FQGNSA. This chain's CDR3 is CASSRTLGKIQYF. CDR3 DNA sequence: TGTGCCAGCAGCCGGACGTTGGGAAAAATTCAGTACTTC.

This clonotype was seen at least ten times. V is TRBV10-2 and J is TRBJ1-1; no reliable D call. V was trimmed by 4 bases and J by 1 base, leaving 10 bases between them. Germline-derived CDR1 and CDR2 are WSHSY and SAAADI. The CDR3 loop spans 14 amino acids. CDR3 in amino acids: CASSVILGNTEAFF. DNA for the CDR3: TGCGCCAGCAGTGTGATTCTGGGGAACACTGAAGCTTTCTTT.

The table lists this clonotype with many counts. The genes are TRBV27 and TRBJ1-1, with D perhaps TRBD1 (5 bases). The CDR3 is 12 residues long. Germline CDR1 is MNHEY and CDR2 is SMNVEV (reference sequence). V was shortened by 3 bases and J by 6 bases, with 8 bases between the two germline ends. The CDR3 here is CASSFVGAEAFF. In DNA, the CDR3 is TGTGCCAGCAGTTTTGTAGGGGCTGAAGCTTTCTTT.

This clonotype was detected many times. This chain links TRBV5-6 with TRBJ1-2; D is uncertain. The length of the CDR3 is 12 residues. Germline-derived CDR1 and CDR2 are SGHDT and YYEEEE. V was trimmed by 0 bases and J by 3 bases, leaving 3 bases between them. CDR3 DNA sequence: TGTGCCAGCAGCTTGGCCGACTATGGCTACACCTTC. Amino acids: CASSLADYGYTF.

This clonotype was detected a few times. It may be a read error: a sequence one base away is much more abundant. The V gene is TRBV4-1, the J gene TRBJ2-7; D not certain. This CDR3 has 13 residues. V was shortened by 4 bases and J by 2 bases, with 9 bases between the two germline ends. Germline V CDR1 and CDR2: MGHRA, YSYEKL. The CDR3 region has the DNA TGCGCCAGCAGCCCGAAGGGAACCTACGAGCAGTACTTC. It encodes CASSPKGTYEQYF.

The rearrangement links TRBV20-1 to TRBJ2-2; D gene uncertain. Germline CDR1 is DFQATT and CDR2 is SNEGSKA (reference sequence). The CDR3 loop spans 14 amino acids. V was clipped by 3 bases and J by 4 bases, with 12 bases between them. The CDR3 protein is CSASRTDTTGELFF. CDR3 nucleotide sequence: TGCAGTGCTAGTCGGACCGATACCACCGGGGAGCTGTTTTTT.

This clonotype was observed at least ten times. The chain uses TRBV19 and TRBJ1-1; no reliable D call. Germline-derived CDR1 and CDR2 are LNHDA and SQIVND (reference sequence). The CDR3 covers 15 residues. Between the trimmed V and J ends, which lost 1 base and 5 bases, there was a span of 14 bases. The DNA of the CDR3 is TGTGCCAGTAGTATAGCGTTGTGGCCGGGGACTGAAGCTTTCTTT. Protein: CASSIALWPGTEAFF.

At least ten counts were recorded for this clonotype. This CDR3 reads CASGGGDRETQYF. In DNA form, the CDR3 reads TGTGCCAGCGGGGGGGGGGATAGGGAGACCCAGTACTTC. This sequence joins TRBV7-2 and TRBJ2-5, with 7 bases matching TRBD2. The V and J ends lost 8 bases and 5 bases, in that order; junction bases with no gene match: 8. Germline V CDR1 and CDR2: SGHTA, FQGNSA. The CDR3 contains 13 residues.

This rearrangement joins TRBV12-3 or TRBV12-4 to TRBJ2-5; 11 positions agree with TRBD2. The CDR3 runs 15 residues. With 5 bases clipped from V and 5 bases from J, the junction kept 7 bases outside the gene matches. Written as DNA, the CDR3 is TGTGCCAGCAGTCCAGAGGCTAGCGGGGGGGAGACCCAGTACTTC. Its translation is CASSPEASGGETQYF.

This clonotype was seen ten or more times. The V gene is TRBV15, the J gene TRBJ2-7; 8 positions agree with TRBD1. With 0 bases clipped from V and 3 bases from J, the junction kept 4 bases outside the gene matches. CDR1 LNHNV and CDR2 YYDKDF come from the germline V gene (reference sequence). CDR3 length equals 15 residues. CDR3 sequence reads: CATSRDTGTGYEQYF. The CDR3 region has the DNA TGTGCCACCAGCAGAGATACCGGGACAGGCTACGAGCAGTACTTC.

This clonotype was detected ten times or more. The gene calls are TRBV7-2 and TRBJ1-5, with D possibly matching TRBD1 (6 bases). This CDR3 comprises 15 residues. Germline V gives CDR1 SGHTA, CDR2 FQGNSA. Trimming shortened V by 1 base and J by 7 bases, and 14 bases separated the two germline ends. DNA of the CDR3: TGTGCCAGCAGCTTAGGAGGGGGTAATTGGCAGCCCCAGCATTTT. As protein: CASSLGGGNWQPQHF. Variable domain in full (rest from reference TRBV7-2 and TRBJ1-5): GAGVSQSPSNKVTEKGKDVELRCDPISGHTALYWYRQSLGQGLEFLIYFQGNSAPDKSGLPSDRFSAERTGGSVSTLTIQRTQQEDSAVYLCASSLGGGNWQPQHFGDGTRLSIL.

This clonotype was detected ten times or more. The V call is TRBV20-1, the J call TRBJ1-4; D is undetermined. V was clipped by 0 bases and J by 7 bases, with 12 bases between them. The germline V gene encodes CDR1 DFQATT and CDR2 SNEGSKA (reference sequence). The length of the CDR3 is 14 residues. The CDR3 nucleotides read TGCAGTGCTAGAGATCATGTGGCCGGTGAAAAACTGTTTTTT. Its translation is CSARDHVAGEKLFF.

This clonotype appeared many times. The rearrangement joins TRBV9 to TRBJ2-3, with D possibly TRBD1 on 6 matching bases. Germline CDR1 reads SGDLS; CDR2 reads YYNGEE. The ends were cut back, 2 bases at V and 0 bases at J, with 13 bases in the middle. CDR3 length equals 16 residues. The DNA of the CDR3 is TGTGCCAGCAGCGTGGGGACAACCGGCAGCACAGATACGCAGTATTTT. It is translated as CASSVGTTGSTDTQYF.

This clonotype was recorded at least ten times. This chain connects TRBV20-1 to TRBJ1-1, with a possible D match to TRBD1 (5 bases). From germline, CDR1 is DFQATT and CDR2 SNEGSKA (reference sequence). Trimming pared 1 base from V and 4 bases from J, leaving 7 bases between. The CDR3 has 12 amino acids. The CDR3 nucleotides are TGCAGTGCTAGAGCAGGGATCACTGAAGCTTTCTTT. Encoded protein: CSARAGITEAFF.

This clonotype was seen at least ten times. V gene TRBV6-1 combines with J gene TRBJ1-1; D unclear. Germline CDR1 reads MNHNS; CDR2 reads SASEGT. Trimming left V 6 bases short and J 0 bases short, with 8 bases between. CDR3 length equals 13 residues. CDR3 coding DNA: TGTGCCAGCAGACTACAAGTGAACACTGAAGCTTTCTTT. Its translation is CASRLQVNTEAFF.

This clonotype was counted many times. The chain carries TRBV4-3 and TRBJ2-4; the D gene is possibly TRBD2 (6 bases). Per germline, CDR1 LGHNA and CDR2 YSLEER. V lost 0 bases to trimming and J lost 3 bases, with 12 bases between them. The CDR3 consists of 16 residues. The CDR3 loop is CASSQDRIGGKNIQYF. CDR3 bases: TGCGCCAGCAGCCAAGATAGAATCGGGGGCAAAAACATTCAGTACTTC.

A note on this clonotype: A much bigger clone sits one base away, suggesting this may be a read error. The chain carries TRBV20-1 and TRBJ2-3; D gene unclear. The CDR3 is 13 amino acids. The germline gives CDR1 DFQATT, CDR2 SNEGSKA (reference sequence). The ends were cut back, 3 bases at V and 1 base at J, with 8 bases in the middle. CDR3 sequence reads: CSARKKGTDTQYF. CDR3 sequence (DNA): TGCAGTGCTAGGAAAAAGGGCACAGATACGCAGTATTTT.

This chain uses TRBV12-3 or TRBV12-4 with TRBJ1-2; D might be TRBD1 (6 bases). This CDR3 comprises 13 residues. Trimming took 6 bases from V and 6 from J, leaving 14 bases between them. CDR3 protein: CASRTQGLDGYTF. For the CDR3, the DNA is TGTGCCAGCAGAACACAGGGATTGGATGGCTACACCTTC.

This clonotype has at least ten counts. The chain uses TRBV10-3 and TRBJ2-7; D gene uncertain. This CDR3 has 14 amino acids. The V end lost 2 bases, the J end lost 0 bases, and 8 bases lay between the germline ends. Germline V gene data show CDR1 as ENHRY and CDR2 as SYGVKD. CDR3: CAISEPQFSYEQYF. Written as DNA, the CDR3 is TGTGCCATCAGTGAGCCCCAATTCTCCTACGAGCAGTACTTC.